What follows are 6 T cell receptor beta chains derived from one specimen sequenced in a study of blood T cell repertoires in COVID-19. Clones were read by immunoSEQ multiplex PCR, and TCRdb kept only the in-frame ones, dropping some. The sample lists approximately 220,000 clones; roughly 82% were seen once. Sequencing was carried out using peripheral blood. All receptors come from a woman in her 70s with acute or convalescent COVID-19.

The chain is built from TRBV19 and TRBJ1-3; D is possibly TRBD1 (5 bases). The CDR3 extends over 14 amino acids. V was cut by 5 bases and J by 8 bases, with 16 bases left in between. The germline CDR1 and CDR2 sequences are LNHDA and SQIVND (reference sequence). The CDR3 protein is CASSLGRPRDTIYF. The CDR3 bases are TGTGCCAGTAGTCTCGGCAGGCCCAGGGACACCATATATTTT.

The J gene is TRBJ1-1, the V gene TRBV27; D unresolved. The germline V and J ends were trimmed by 5 bases and 2 bases, with 18 bases remaining between them. Germline values: CDR1 MNHEY, CDR2 SMNVEV (reference sequence). The CDR3 spans 16 residues. The DNA of the CDR3 is TGTGCCAGCAGTCTTTCGGACGGACTCTTTAACACTGAAGCTTTCTTT. This translates into CASSLSDGLFNTEAFF.

This chain joins TRBV6-2 or TRBV6-3 and TRBJ1-5; D is perhaps TRBD1 (6 bases). CDR1 is MNHEY, CDR2 SVGEGT, per germline. Trimming removed 6 bases from V and 4 bases from J, with 16 bases in between. The CDR3 extends over 15 amino acids. The CDR3 reads CASSLSGTSNQPQHF. Written as DNA, the CDR3 is TGTGCCAGCAGCCTCTCCGGGACAAGTAATCAGCCCCAGCATTTT.

The chain carries TRBV5-4 and TRBJ1-1; D is unclear. V lost 3 bases and J lost 5, with 17 bases in between. Germline values: CDR1 SGHNT, CDR2 YYREEE (reference sequence). CDR3 size: 15 residues. DNA of the CDR3: TGTGCCAGCAGCTCTCGGACGGCGGGAGGTACTGAAGCTTTCTTT. Its protein is CASSSRTAGGTEAFF.

This rearrangement joins TRBV3-1 (or the pseudogene TRBV3-2) to TRBJ1-2, with 9 bases fitting TRBD1. This CDR3 has 16 amino acids. Germline assignment: CDR1 LGHDT and CDR2 YNNKEL (reference sequence). J lost 3 bases, V lost 4 bases, and 9 bases had no gene match. CDR3 nucleotides: TGTGCCAGCAGCCCCGGGACAGGGAGGGGAGACTATGGCTACACCTTC. This encodes CASSPGTGRGDYGYTF.

The chain recombines TRBV18 with TRBJ1-4; 7 bases map to TRBD1. The CDR3 contains 14 residues. CDR1 KGHSH and CDR2 LQKENI come from the germline V gene. Germline trimming cut 1 base from V and 12 bases from J; bases unmatched to any gene: 8. CDR3 protein: CASSPRTGPWELFF. The CDR3 bases are TGTGCCAGCTCACCACGGACAGGACCTTGGGAACTGTTTTTT.